This TCR beta chain was captured in a study of OX40 agonist ivuxolimab in advanced cancers. Context from the whole study: Ivuxolimab, which targeted the costimulatory receptor OX40 (CD134), was an agonistic, fully human IgG2 monoclonal antibody. Of the approximately 50 dose-escalation patients, hepatocellular carcinoma was present in about 20, melanoma in roughly 15, renal cell carcinoma in 9 and head and neck cancer in 9. Intravenous ivuxolimab was administered to patients every 2 weeks at six dose levels: 0.01, 0.1, 0.3, 1.5, 3 and 10 mg/kg. The dose-escalation cohort was 82.7% male with a mean age of about 60 years, ranging from about 23 to 85. The paper describes the monotherapy dose-escalation part (N of about 52 patients) of the phase I trial of ivuxolimab. Partial responses occurred in three dose-escalation patients, of whom one had hepatocellular carcinoma and two had cutaneous melanoma. Peripheral TCRbeta sequencing aimed to test whether ivuxolimab altered TCR sequence diversity and caused clonal T-cell expansion. Patients were allowed to have had prior anti-PD-1, anti-PD-L1 or anti-CTLA-4 therapy, and approximately 40% of the dose-escalation patients had been treated with checkpoint inhibitors.

Note on this clone: Its recognized antigen is unknown. Compared with germline, one end of the junction differs, possibly owing to a read error.

The study at large found these results: In the 0.1-3.0 mg/kg groups, partial responders had among the lowest normalized peripheral clonal expansion, particularly in CD8+ T cells. The antigen specificity of the clonally expanded peripheral T cells was not determined. Low levels of normalized T-cell clonal expansion were also seen in some nonresponding patients. After ivuxolimab, expanded clones were on average more numerous among CD8+ T cells than among CD4+ T cells. At doses of 0.1 to 3.0 mg/kg, clonal expansion of both CD4+ and CD8+ blood T cells was observed from baseline to week 6.

Patients with a history of autoimmune disease or receiving systemic immunosuppression were excluded from the trial. Peripheral blood for TCR sequencing was collected from all dose cohorts at baseline, on cycle 4 day 1, and on cycle 7 day 1. The samples were drawn from a first-in-human, open-label, multicenter phase I dose-escalation trial of ivuxolimab. Adults with locally advanced or metastatic head and neck squamous cell, hepatocellular, melanoma or renal cell carcinoma were enrolled in the trial. Before TCR sequencing, CD4+ and CD8+ T cells were separately sorted from peripheral blood. Genomic DNA was isolated from the sorted cells so that the TCRbeta CDR3 region could be sequenced. TCRbeta CDR3 regions were sequenced using the immunoSEQ Assay. TCRdb took over this immuneACCESS table, retaining in-frame rearrangements with V and J assigned. Such tables are incomplete; in checked studies, under half of the missing clones stem from an unresolved V gene, and the remainder is unexplained. The sample records approximately 84,000 clones, around 83% of which are singletons. 0.99% of the sample rests with the top ten.

The source material was CD4+ or CD8+ T cells sorted from blood, sampled in a trial of the OX40 agonist ivuxolimab. The receptor was isolated from an adult with an advanced solid tumor such as melanoma, head and neck, liver or kidney cancer.

The nucleotides read TGTGCCAGCAGCGAAGCCGGGTTCTCTGGAAACACCATATATTTT. Its amino acids are CASSEAGFSGNTIYF. Rearrangement joined TRBV2 to TRBJ1-3; no D gene is confidently identified. CDR1 and CDR2, per the germline V gene, are SNHLY and FYNNEI. The cysteine opens and the phenylalanine closes a CDR3 of 15 amino acids. Only CDR3 DNA remains: 45 bases, in frame from the first base.